These T cell receptor beta chains were read from a single sample in a study of T-cell memory formation after mild COVID-19. MiXCR was run by TCRdb on the 5' RACE reads, yielding one entry per CDR3 protein. This table holds about 420,000 distinct CDR3 sequences, roughly a quarter found once. Input material: PBMCs or a T cell subset sorted from them (not recorded which). The receptors were sampled from an adult woman who had mild COVID-19 (a few samples of this study predate the infection). Cell type and time point are not known. CDR3s include the opening cysteine and the closing phenylalanine or tryptophan. A D gene is named only where the DNA matches it firmly. Size values are once, few and many counts, or a class for expanded clones, and some rows have none.

abundance: -
d_gene: -
v_gene: TRBV20-1
j_gene: TRBJ1-2
CDR3aa: CSAPQDNYGYTF
CDR3nt: TGCAGTGCACCACAAGATAACTATGGCTACACCTTC

abundance: -
d_gene: -
v_gene: TRBV9
j_gene: TRBJ2-3
CDR3aa: CASGEYRPGQQYF
CDR3nt: TGTGCCAGCGGGGAGTATCGACCGGGGCAGCAGTATTTT

abundance: -
d_gene: -
v_gene: TRBV3-1
j_gene: TRBJ2-3
CDR3aa: CASSQGTAADTQYF
CDR3nt: TGTGCCAGCAGCCAAGGAACAGCGGCAGATACGCAGTATTTT

abundance: -
d_gene: -
v_gene: TRBV4-1
j_gene: TRBJ1-2
CDR3aa: CASSQVGPEGYGYTF
CDR3nt: TGCGCCAGCAGCCAAGTAGGGCCCGAGGGCTATGGCTACACCTTC

abundance: -
d_gene: -
v_gene: TRBV5-1
j_gene: TRBJ2-2
CDR3aa: CASSPRSGTGTGELFF
CDR3nt: TGCGCCAGCAGCCCCAGGTCGGGTACAGGCACCGGGGAGCTGTTTTTT

abundance: few
d_gene: TRBD1
v_gene: TRBV19
j_gene: TRBJ2-7
CDR3aa: CASSEGQGASYEQYF
CDR3nt: TGTGCCAGTAGTGAAGGACAGGGGGCATCCTACGAGCAGTACTTC

abundance: few
d_gene: -
v_gene: TRBV20-1
j_gene: TRBJ2-1
CDR3aa: CSATGDPSYNEQFF
CDR3nt: TGCAGTGCTACGGGGGACCCCTCCTACAATGAGCAGTTCTTC

abundance: few
d_gene: -
v_gene: TRBV24-1
j_gene: TRBJ2-5
CDR3aa: CATSDFLDNDQETQYF
CDR3nt: TGTGCCACCAGTGATTTCCTGGACAACGACCAAGAGACCCAGTACTTC

abundance: few
d_gene: -
v_gene: TRBV5-4
j_gene: TRBJ2-7
CDR3aa: CASSQDSSQIYEQYF
CDR3nt: TGTGCCAGCAGCCAGGACAGCTCCCAAATCTACGAGCAGTACTTC

abundance: few
d_gene: TRBD2
v_gene: TRBV2
j_gene: TRBJ2-1
CDR3aa: CASSFSGGRYNEQFF
CDR3nt: TGTGCCAGCAGTTTTAGCGGGGGTAGGTACAATGAGCAGTTCTTC

abundance: few
d_gene: TRBD1
v_gene: TRBV7-6
j_gene: TRBJ2-7
CDR3aa: CASSLGTGVEAYEQYF
CDR3nt: TGTGCCAGCAGCTTAGGTACAGGGGTAGAGGCTTACGAGCAGTACTTC

abundance: -
d_gene: -
v_gene: TRBV12-3/TRBV12-4
j_gene: TRBJ1-1
CDR3aa: CASSFPGMDGTEAFF
CDR3nt: TGTGCCAGCAGTTTTCCCGGGATGGATGGGACTGAAGCTTTCTTT

abundance: -
d_gene: TRBD1
v_gene: TRBV6-5
j_gene: TRBJ2-1
CDR3aa: CASSSGQDNNEQFF
CDR3nt: TGTGCCAGCAGTTCGGGACAGGATAACAATGAGCAGTTCTTC

abundance: -
d_gene: TRBD1
v_gene: TRBV7-9
j_gene: TRBJ1-6
CDR3aa: CAGDRGGSPLHF
CDR3nt: TGTGCCGGAGACAGGGGCGGCTCACCCCTCCACTTT

abundance: few
d_gene: -
v_gene: TRBV5-1
j_gene: TRBJ2-1
CDR3aa: CASSAQGSSYNEQFF
CDR3nt: TGCGCCAGCAGCGCTCAGGGGAGCTCCTACAATGAGCAGTTCTTC

abundance: few
d_gene: TRBD2
v_gene: TRBV15
j_gene: TRBJ2-3
CDR3aa: CATSTRDYYRTDTQYF
CDR3nt: TGTGCCACCAGCACCCGGGACTACTACCGCACAGATACGCAGTATTTT

abundance: -
d_gene: -
v_gene: TRBV6-1
j_gene: TRBJ2-2
CDR3aa: CASRKSWEVTGELFF
CDR3nt: TGTGCCAGCAGGAAGTCGTGGGAGGTCACCGGGGAGCTGTTTTTT

abundance: -
d_gene: -
v_gene: TRBV7-9
j_gene: TRBJ2-3
CDR3aa: CASSRSYSASTDTQYF
CDR3nt: TGTGCCAGCAGCCGCTCCTACAGCGCTAGCACAGATACGCAGTATTTT

abundance: -
d_gene: -
v_gene: TRBV24-1
j_gene: TRBJ2-7
CDR3aa: CATSDRQATKPYEQYF
CDR3nt: TGTGCCACCAGTGACCGACAGGCCACCAAGCCTTACGAGCAGTACTTC